This T cell receptor beta chain is from a study of technical replicates of blood from a few donors. Repertoires were generated with immunoSEQ multiplex PCR, while TCRdb's copy carries only in-frame clones and drops some. The sample gives tens of thousands of clones, 80% to 95% of which show up once; 0.42% is in the top ten. The CDR3 is 14 residues long. Germline V lookup: CDR1 SEHNR, CDR2 FQNEAQ (reference sequence). V gave up 5 bases and J gave up 5 bases; unmatched junction bases: 5. This TCR derives from a human donor in good health. V is TRBV7-9 and J is TRBJ1-4; 7 positions agree with TRBD1. Sequencing was performed on T cells isolated from PBMCs. CDR3: CASSPTGRNEKLFF. DNA of the CDR3: TGTGCCAGCAGCCCGACAGGGAGGAATGAAAAACTGTTTTTT.